This T cell receptor (beta chain) was sequenced during a study of blood T cell repertoires in COVID-19. Overall study: Acute and convalescent COVID-19 specimens originated in the United States, Italy and Spain. T cells, B-cell-depleted T cells, or PBMCs supplied cDNA or gDNA.

Authors' methods: How many nucleated cells were present was estimated from reference gene primer amplification. Sequenced by immunoSEQ multiplex PCR; TCRdb stores in-frame clones only, minus some. That table supplies the V and J calls and clone size; D and trimming were determined from the DNA. This sample has around 86,000 clones; about nine tenths occur once, and the top ten carry 4.9%. This clone was recorded only once. CDR1 and CDR2 (germline): LGHDT, YNNKEL (reference sequence). Trimming removed 2 bases at V and 0 bases at J, with 4 bases between. The CDR3 length is 13 residues. The source material was peripheral blood. V and J are TRBV3-1 (or the pseudogene TRBV3-2) and TRBJ1-1, with no clear D. This sequence was found in a woman aged 80 or over with acute or convalescent COVID-19. CDR3 sequence reads: CASSQSLNTEAFF. CDR3 DNA sequence: TGTGCCAGCAGCCAATCATTGAACACTGAAGCTTTCTTT.